Below are 14 T cell receptor beta chains sequenced from a single sample in a study of shared clonotypes between healthy human individuals. Clones were read by immunoSEQ multiplex PCR, and TCRdb kept only the in-frame ones, dropping some. The data contain 850,000 to 1,200,000 clones, about 76% of them singletons. The source material was memory CD4+ T cells sorted from blood. The subset: CD45RA-negative fraction. The receptors shown here come from a young man in good health.

This clone was observed a handful of times. V gene TRBV2 combines with J gene TRBJ1-6, with D unclear. Trimming removed 6 bases from V and 7 bases from J, with 13 bases in between. The CDR3 length is 14 residues. The germline V gene has CDR1 SNHLY and CDR2 FYNNEI. DNA for the CDR3: TGTGCCAGCAGGTGGGTGGCAGAAAATTCACCCCTCCACTTT. Translating gives CASRWVAENSPLHF.

The chain joins TRBV2 to TRBJ2-7; TRBD2 is a possible D gene (5 bases). The V end lost 10 bases, the J end lost 9 bases, and 19 bases lay between the germline ends. The CDR3 spans 12 residues. Germline-derived CDR1 and CDR2 are SNHLY and FYNNEI. The CDR3 loop is CATRTAARGQYF. Here the CDR3 DNA reads TGTGCCACCAGAACTGCGGCTCGGGGGCAGTACTTC.

The rearrangement joins TRBV15 to TRBJ1-5; D unresolved. The CDR3 extends over 15 amino acids. The germline V and J ends were trimmed by 5 bases and 4 bases, with 15 bases remaining between them. Germline V lookup: CDR1 LNHNV, CDR2 YYDKDF (reference sequence). The CDR3 loop reads CATSVTRLENQPQHF. CDR3 DNA sequence: TGTGCCACCAGCGTTACCCGTTTGGAGAATCAGCCCCAGCATTTT.

The rearrangement uses TRBV9 and TRBJ2-1; D is possibly TRBD2 (5 bases). Looked up from germline, CDR1 is SGDLS and CDR2 is YYNGEE. Trimming removed 0 bases at V and 5 bases at J, with 18 bases between. This CDR3 comprises 17 residues. DNA for the CDR3: TGTGCCAGCAGCGTAGGAGGGCACCCGTTAATCAACAATGAGCAGTTCTTC. Its protein product is CASSVGGHPLINNEQFF.

This clone has at least ten counts. In DNA, the CDR3 is TGTGCCACCACCTCGGGGAGGGCCAAAGAGACCCAGTACTTC. Translation gives CATTSGRAKETQYF. The rearrangement links TRBV10-3 to TRBJ2-5, with TRBD2 matching over 7 bases. CDR3 length equals 14 residues. Germline V gene sequence: CDR1 ENHRY, CDR2 SYGVKD. V trimming: 10 bases; J trimming: 3 bases; junction bases outside the gene matches: 11.

The chain's CDR3 is CASSEGVRQASREQYF. For the CDR3, the DNA is TGTGCCAGCAGTGAAGGGGTTAGACAGGCCTCTCGAGAGCAGTACTTC. This chain links TRBV6-1 with TRBJ2-7, with a weak D call TRBD1 (6 bases). CDR1 is MNHNS and CDR2 is SASEGT in the germline V gene. V lost 1 base to trimming and J lost 7 bases, with 20 bases between them. This CDR3 is built from 16 residues.

The chain links TRBV10-1 to TRBJ2-3; the match to TRBD2 covers 14 bases. The V and J ends lost 6 bases and 4 bases, in that order; junction bases with no gene match: 3. The CDR3 extends over 15 amino acids. The V gene's germline CDR1 is WNHNN and CDR2 SYGVQD (reference sequence). The CDR3 DNA reads as TGCGCCAGCAGCGGACTAGCGGGAGGTGCAGATACGCAGTATTTT. Its translation is CASSGLAGGADTQYF.

The chain carries TRBV5-8 and TRBJ2-6; 8 positions agree with TRBD1. The CDR3 loop spans 17 amino acids. V lost 1 base to trimming and J lost 1 base; unmatched junction nucleotides: 4. Germline V gene data show CDR1 as SGHTS and CDR2 as YDEGEE. The CDR3 DNA reads TGTGCCAGCAGCTTGTGGTGGACAGGGTCTGGGGCCAACGTCCTGACTTTC. Its protein is CASSLWWTGSGANVLTF.

Notes on this clone: Other DNA sequences of this sample code for an identical CDR3. CDR3 DNA: TGCAGTGCGAGGGGAACAGATACGCAGTATTTT. Protein product: CSARGTDTQYF. The J gene is TRBJ2-3, the V gene TRBV20-1; tentatively, D is TRBD1 or TRBD2 (5 bases each). Trimming took off 6 bases at V and 3 bases at J, with 7 bases between the two ends. Germline V lookup: CDR1 DFQATT, CDR2 SNEGSKA (reference sequence). This CDR3 has 11 amino acids.

V is TRBV3-2 and J is TRBJ2-5; the table gives TRBD1 as D, unverified against the DNA. TRBV3-2 is an annotated pseudogene. CDR3 length: 9 residues. CDR3 bases: TGTGCCAGCGGGCCTACCCAGTACTTC. This codes for CASGPTQYF.

This chain links TRBV21-1 with TRBJ1-1. TRBV21-1 is assigned pseudogene status. The CDR3 contains 14 residues. The CDR3 DNA reads as TGTGCCAGCAGCAAGGCCTGGTGCGGGCCTGAAGCTTTCTTT. Protein: CASSKAWCGPEAFF.

The J gene is TRBJ1-2, the V gene TRBV7-2; 7 nucleotides match TRBD1. The trim removed 3 bases at V and 8 bases at J, leaving 9 bases unmatched. From germline, CDR1 is SGHTA and CDR2 FQGNSA. This CDR3 region has 14 residues. Here the CDR3 reads CASSFEGAKGGYTF. CDR3 in DNA: TGTGCCAGCAGCTTCGAGGGGGCGAAGGGAGGCTACACCTTC.

The chain employs TRBV9 and TRBJ1-5, with D hard to call. The CDR3 has 15 amino acids. Germline CDR1 is SGDLS and CDR2 is YYNGEE. Trimming removed 0 bases from V and 0 bases from J, with 7 bases in between. The CDR3 sequence: CASSVGETSNQPQHF. The DNA for the CDR3 is TGTGCCAGCAGCGTAGGGGAGACTAGCAATCAGCCCCAGCATTTT.

The V gene is TRBV6-1, the J gene TRBJ1-5; TRBD1 aligns across 8 bases. CDR3 length equals 14 residues. V shed 4 bases and J 3 bases; nucleotides not matched to a gene: 2. The germline gives CDR1 MNHNS, CDR2 SASEGT. CDR3 residues: CASSGTGNNQPQHF. CDR3 DNA sequence: TGTGCCAGCAGTGGGACAGGGAACAATCAGCCCCAGCATTTT.